Each of the 25 T cell receptor beta chains below was sequenced from the same sample in a study of Graves' ophthalmopathy and Graves' hyperthyroidism. The authors amplified TCR beta CDR3 regions, and they did so from RNA transcripts for repertoire sequencing. In the first round, RT-PCR was carried out with HTBI primers, and a multiplex PCR formed the second round. TCRdb ran MiXCR on the multiplex PCR reads and lists one entry per CDR3 protein. The table has about 370,000 distinct CDR3 sequences, roughly 17% seen once. The sample comprised peripheral blood. All receptors derive from an adult woman with stable Graves' hyperthyroidism.

The chain couples TRBV30 to TRBJ1-1; 8 bases match TRBD1. This CDR3 is built from 14 residues. Germline loops: CDR1 GTSNPN, CDR2 SVGIG (reference sequence). V gave up 3 bases and J gave up 12 bases; unmatched junction bases: 15. The CDR3 bases are TGTGCCTGGAGACCTGATGGCCAGGGGGCTCAGTCTTTCTTT. Translation gives CAWRPDGQGAQSFF.

This clonotype was seen many times. One junction end does not reproduce the germline sequence, and a read error may be involved. J is TRBJ1-2 and V is TRBV2, with 7 nucleotides matching TRBD1. The CDR3 consists of 13 residues. The germline gives CDR1 SNHLY, CDR2 FYNNEI. The CDR3 is CASREEGARGYTF. The CDR3 coding sequence is TGTGCCAGCAGGGAAGAGGGGGCGCGGGGCTACACCTTC. Using reference TRBV2 and TRBJ1-2 for the parts outside the CDR3, the full variable domain is EPEVTQTPSHQVTQMGQEVILRCVPISNHLYFYWYRQILGQKVEFLVSFYNNEISEKSEIFDDQFSVERPDGSNFTLKIRSTKLEDSAMYFCASREEGARGYTFGSGTRLTVV.

The chain joins TRBV18 to TRBJ1-2, with a possible D match to TRBD1 (5 bases). This CDR3 spans 13 amino acids. V gave up 3 bases and J gave up 2 bases, with 7 bases separating them. CDR1 KGHSH and CDR2 LQKENI come from the germline V gene. The CDR3 DNA is TGTGCCAGCTCACCCGCAGGGAACTATGGCTACACCTTC. Translated, it gives CASSPAGNYGYTF.

This sequence joins TRBV10-3 and TRBJ2-7; 9 nucleotides line up with TRBD1. The J segment lost 3 bases and the V segment lost 2 bases, leaving 8 bases of the junction unmatched. This CDR3 spans 16 amino acids. Per the germline V gene, CDR1 is ENHRY and CDR2 is SYGVKD. The CDR3 region has the DNA TGTGCCATCAGTGAGCCCGGGACAGGGAAGGTCTACGAGCAGTACTTC. It specifies CAISEPGTGKVYEQYF.

Comment on this clonotype: A much more abundant neighbour one base away suggests this may be a read error. The gene calls are TRBV5-1 and TRBJ2-7; D possibly corresponds to TRBD1 (6 bases). The CDR3 length is 17 residues. CDR1 and CDR2 from the germline V gene are SGHRS and YFSETQ. The CDR3 region is CTSSFMGQGSRSYEQYF. In nucleotides, the CDR3 is TGCACCAGCAGCTTTATGGGCCAGGGGTCACGCTCCTACGAGCAGTACTTC.

Many counts were recorded for this clonotype. This chain joins TRBV24-1 and TRBJ1-2, with 7 nucleotides matching TRBD1. The J segment lost 8 bases and the V segment lost 4 bases, leaving 6 bases of the junction unmatched. Germline values: CDR1 KGHDR, CDR2 SFDVKD. This CDR3 spans 13 amino acids. The CDR3: CATSERQGGGYTF. Written as DNA, the CDR3 is TGTGCCACCAGTGAAAGACAGGGAGGAGGCTACACCTTC.

Comment on this clonotype: One end of the junction varies from germline; a read error may be responsible. V is TRBV11-2 and J is TRBJ2-7; D unclear. Germline loops: CDR1 SGHAT, CDR2 FQNNGV. The length of the CDR3 is 14 residues. The CDR3 here is CAGSLGGLAYEQYF. CDR3 coding DNA: TGTGCCGGCAGCTTAGGTGGTTTGGCCTACGAGCAGTACTTC.

In this sample, this clonotype turned up many times. V is TRBV7-2 and J is TRBJ1-2, with D hard to call. Between the trimmed V and J ends, which lost 6 bases and 4 bases, there was a span of 12 bases. The CDR3 sequence is 13 residues long. Germline assignment: CDR1 SGHTA and CDR2 FQGNSA. This CDR3 is CASRRGSGYGYTF. CDR3 in DNA: TGTGCCAGCAGACGGGGTTCTGGCTATGGCTACACCTTC.

This clonotype was found many times. The chain carries TRBV12-3 or TRBV12-4 and TRBJ2-5; D gene ambiguous. The CDR3 contains 13 residues. V was cut by 3 bases and J by 4 bases, with 9 bases left in between. CDR3 nucleotide sequence: TGTGCCAGCAGTTTGACCCTCTCAGAGACCCAGTACTTC. Translating gives CASSLTLSETQYF.

This clonotype was seen ten or more times. V usage is TRBV7-3 and J usage is TRBJ1-1; the D gene is possibly TRBD1 (6 bases). This CDR3 comprises 15 residues. Trimming shortened V by 0 bases and J by 5 bases, and 13 bases separated the two germline ends. Germline V lookup: CDR1 SGHTA, CDR2 FQGTGA. The CDR3 DNA reads as TGTGCCAGCAGCTTAACGGGGGCTGGAGGTACTGAAGCTTTCTTT. It encodes CASSLTGAGGTEAFF.

Ten or more counts support this clonotype. The rearrangement joins TRBV4-1 to TRBJ1-5; no firm D call. Germline CDR1 MGHRA, CDR2 YSYEKL. V was trimmed by 1 base and J by 9 bases, leaving 13 bases between them. CDR3 length: 14 residues. The CDR3 loop reads CASSQGDAATPQHF. CDR3 bases: TGCGCCAGCAGCCAAGGTGATGCGGCAACGCCCCAGCATTTT.

This clonotype was observed at least ten times. The chain uses TRBV20-1 and TRBJ2-7; D not resolved. CDR1 DFQATT and CDR2 SNEGSKA come from the germline V gene (reference sequence). The V and J ends lost 3 bases and 2 bases respectively, with 11 bases between them. The length of the CDR3 is 13 residues. DNA of the CDR3: TGCAGTGCTAGTAACTATTCGGCCTACGAGCAGTACTTC. Translating it yields CSASNYSAYEQYF.

In this sample, this clonotype turned up many times. The rearrangement uses TRBV7-8 and TRBJ1-2, with D possibly matching TRBD1 (6 bases). Trimming stripped 1 base from V and 3 bases from J, with 9 bases between. CDR3 length equals 14 residues. CDR1 is SGHVS and CDR2 is FQNEAQ in the germline V gene. DNA of the CDR3: TGTGCCAGCAGCTTAGGCAGGGGTGACTATGGCTACACCTTC. Translating it yields CASSLGRGDYGYTF.

In its sample, this clonotype was seen many times. V and J are TRBV12-3 or TRBV12-4 and TRBJ1-2; 7 bases map to TRBD1. This CDR3 is 14 amino acids long. The trim removed 0 bases at V and 7 bases at J, leaving 5 bases unmatched. The chain's CDR3 is CASSLAEGGLGYTF. In DNA, the CDR3 is TGTGCCAGCAGTTTAGCCGAAGGGGGCCTTGGCTACACCTTC.

This clonotype was seen ten or more times. V usage is TRBV19 and J usage is TRBJ1-5; D unclear. The ends were cut back, 2 bases at V and 7 bases at J, with 12 bases in the middle. Germline V CDR1 and CDR2: LNHDA, SQIVND (reference sequence). This CDR3 contains 14 residues. The CDR3 sequence: CASSIKQFIQPQHF. In DNA form, the CDR3 reads TGTGCCAGTAGTATAAAACAGTTCATCCAGCCCCAGCATTTT.

This clonotype was recorded at least ten times. The chain links TRBV7-8 to TRBJ2-7; D uncertain. The V gene's germline CDR1 is SGHVS and CDR2 FQNEAQ. CDR3 length equals 14 residues. Trimming took off 3 bases at V and 1 base at J, with 10 bases between the two ends. CDR3 sequence (DNA): TGTGCCAGCAGCTTTGGCAGAGGATCCTACGAGCAGTACTTC. Translation: CASSFGRGSYEQYF. The whole variable domain, remainder taken from reference TRBV7-8 and TRBJ2-7, is GAGVSQSPRYKVAKRGQDVALRCDPISGHVSLFWYQQALGQGPEFLTYFQNEAQLDKSGLPSDRFFAERPEGSVSTLKIQRTQQEDSAVYLCASSFGRGSYEQYFGPGTRLTVT.

The sample holds many counts of this clonotype. The chain uses TRBV3-1 and TRBJ1-2; TRBD1 matches 8 bases. CDR3 length equals 17 residues. After removal of 0 bases from V and 1 base from J, the junction contained 7 bases not matched to a gene. Germline loops: CDR1 LGHDT, CDR2 YNNKEL (reference sequence). The DNA for the CDR3 is TGTGCCAGCAGCCAAGACCTCGGACAGGGAAGTAACTATGGCTACACCTTC. Translating it yields CASSQDLGQGSNYGYTF.

This clonotype appeared many times. A much larger clone differs by one base, so this may be a read error. The rearrangement joins TRBV6-2 or TRBV6-3 to TRBJ2-7, with 14 nucleotides matching TRBD2. The CDR3 is 16 residues long. The junction had 7 bases not matched to a gene; V was cut back by 2 bases and J by 7 bases. Germline V gives CDR1 MNHEY, CDR2 SVGEGT. The CDR3 loop reads CASSYGLAGGLREQYF. The DNA for the CDR3 is TGTGCCAGCAGTTACGGACTAGCGGGAGGCCTACGGGAGCAGTACTTC.

This clonotype was observed many times. The rearrangement uses TRBV7-6 and TRBJ2-2, with 14 bases matching TRBD2. CDR1 and CDR2 from the germline V gene are SGHVS and FNYEAQ. CDR3 size: 18 residues. J gave up 6 bases and V 1 base, and 7 bases lay outside the gene matches. The CDR3 DNA is TGTGCCAGCAGCTTAGTGGGACTAGCGGGAGTCGGGGCCGGGGAGCTGTTTTTT. Amino acid sequence: CASSLVGLAGVGAGELFF.

This clonotype was seen ten or more times. The chain is built from TRBV12-5 and TRBJ1-1; 8 positions agree with TRBD1. Germline V gene sequence: CDR1 LGHNT, CDR2 FRNRAP. This CDR3 spans 14 amino acids. Trimming removed 6 bases from V and 4 bases from J; junction bases left unmatched: 7. The CDR3 reads CASGMDRAGTEAFF. CDR3 DNA sequence: TGTGCTAGTGGCATGGACAGGGCGGGCACTGAAGCTTTCTTT.

The sample holds many counts of this clonotype. The genes are TRBV11-2 and TRBJ1-5; 10 bases fit TRBD1. The J segment lost 0 bases and the V segment lost 5 bases, leaving 7 bases of the junction unmatched. This CDR3 region has 17 residues. Germline V gene data show CDR1 as SGHAT and CDR2 as FQNNGV. CDR3 sequence reads: CASSPRGQGDSNQPQHF. The DNA for the CDR3 is TGTGCCAGCAGCCCCAGAGGACAGGGGGATAGCAATCAGCCCCAGCATTTT.

The chain carries TRBV19 and TRBJ1-2; 10 bases are a match to TRBD1. The CDR3 has 14 amino acids. Trimming at V came to 6 bases and at J to 2 bases, leaving 3 bases not matched to a gene. Germline CDR1 reads LNHDA; CDR2 reads SQIVND (reference sequence). The CDR3 is CASSDRGRNYGYTF. CDR3 nucleotides: TGTGCCAGTAGCGACAGGGGGCGGAACTATGGCTACACCTTC.

V gene TRBV6-1 combines with J gene TRBJ1-5; D is unclear. V lost 1 base, J lost 7 bases, and 8 bases lay in between. Germline V lookup: CDR1 MNHNS, CDR2 SASEGT. The length of the CDR3 is 13 residues. In DNA form, the CDR3 reads TGTGCCAGCAGTGAAGGGCAGCCCCAGCCCCAGCATTTT. Translated: CASSEGQPQPQHF.

Many counts were recorded for this clonotype. The chain has TRBV7-8 and TRBJ1-5; 7 nucleotides agree with TRBD1. The germline V gene encodes CDR1 SGHVS and CDR2 FQNEAQ. Trimming removed 5 bases from V and 4 bases from J; junction bases left unmatched: 14. The CDR3 spans 17 residues. The CDR3, as DNA: TGTGCCAGCAGCGCAAGCTCGACAGGGAGGTCAAATCAGCCCCAGCATTTT. Its translation is CASSASSTGRSNQPQHF.

This clonotype was counted at least ten times. One junction end does not reproduce the germline sequence, and a read error may be involved. The chain combines TRBV24-1 with TRBJ2-4; maybe TRBD2 (5 bases). This CDR3 is built from 15 residues. Germline assignment: CDR1 KGHDR and CDR2 SFDVKD. The DNA of the CDR3 is TGTGCCACCAGTGACGCGCGGGTAGCCAAAAACATTAAGTACTTC. Translated: CATSDARVAKNIKYF.